Each of the 29 T cell receptor beta chains below was sequenced from the same sample in a study of blood T cell repertoires in COVID-19. Sequenced by immunoSEQ multiplex PCR; TCRdb stores in-frame clones only, minus some. The sample has 100,000 to 150,000 clones, around 86% seen once. Sequenced input: peripheral blood. The receptors stem from a woman aged 70-85 years with COVID-19, enrolled during active disease.

This chain uses TRBV6-4 with TRBJ1-2; 9 bases fit TRBD1. The germline V gene has CDR1 MRHNA and CDR2 SNTAGT. The CDR3 has 14 residues. V lost 2 bases and J lost 5; bases outside the gene matches: 3. CDR3 residues: CASSDRGTGYGYTF. CDR3 DNA sequence: TGTGCCAGCAGTGACCGAGGGACAGGGTATGGCTACACCTTC.

Comments on this clone: The germline gene is not matched at one end of the junction; a read error may be the cause. The rearrangement links TRBV7-8 to TRBJ2-7, with D perhaps matching TRBD1 (6 bases). This CDR3 has 13 amino acids. Germline V gives CDR1 SGHVS, CDR2 FQNEAQ. The DNA of the CDR3 is TGTGCCAGCAGCCCCCCCAATAAGGGGGTGGGGAACTTC. As protein: CASSPPNKGVGNF.

The chain employs TRBV19 and TRBJ2-3, with 11 bases that match TRBD2. The germline gives CDR1 LNHDA, CDR2 SQIVND (reference sequence). V lost 5 bases and J lost 3; bases outside the gene matches: 10. The CDR3 length is 17 residues. The CDR3 is CASSQTSGGWETDTQYF. For the CDR3, the DNA is TGTGCCAGTAGTCAAACTAGCGGGGGCTGGGAAACAGATACGCAGTATTTT. Full variable domain (outside the CDR3, taken from reference TRBV19 and TRBJ2-3): DGGITQSPKYLFRKEGQNVTLSCEQNLNHDAMYWYRQDPGQGLRLIYYSQIVNDFQKGDIAEGYSVSREKKESFPLTVTSAQKNPTAFYLCASSQTSGGWETDTQYFGPGTRLTVL.

J is TRBJ2-6 and V is TRBV13; D is perhaps TRBD1 (6 bases). V was pared by 5 bases and J by 2 bases, with 19 bases between. Germline V gene data show CDR1 as PRHDT and CDR2 as FYEKMQ (reference sequence). The CDR3 is made up of 18 amino acids. CDR3 sequence: CASSTGGRGIPGANVLTF. Here the CDR3 DNA reads TGTGCCAGCAGCACTGGCGGCAGGGGTATTCCTGGGGCCAACGTCCTGACTTTC.

This clone has only a few counts. This rearrangement joins TRBV9 to TRBJ2-2; 7 nucleotides match TRBD2. The junction had 2 bases not matched to a gene; V was cut back by 0 bases and J by 0 bases. CDR1 is SGDLS and CDR2 is YYNGEE in the germline V gene. The CDR3 has 16 residues. CDR3 sequence reads: CASSVVAGPNTGELFF. The CDR3 DNA is TGTGCCAGCAGCGTAGTAGCGGGCCCGAACACCGGGGAGCTGTTTTTT.

The chain combines TRBV5-1 with TRBJ1-1, with 7 nucleotides matching TRBD1. The ends lost 0 bases at V and 11 bases at J; junction bases unmatched: 4. Germline lookup yields CDR1 SGHRS and CDR2 YFSETQ. The CDR3 loop spans 12 amino acids. The CDR3 DNA is TGCGCCAGCAGCTTGGGACAGGGCTTCGCTTTCTTT. Amino acids: CASSLGQGFAFF.

The CDR3 coding sequence is TGTGCCAGCAGTGTGGGGAGGAAAAATGAAAAACTGTTTTTT. This sequence encodes CASSVGRKNEKLFF. The V call is TRBV2, the J call TRBJ1-4; D remains ambiguous. The germline V gene encodes CDR1 SNHLY and CDR2 FYNNEI. The CDR3 is 14 residues long. Trimming stripped 4 bases from V and 5 bases from J, with 11 bases between.

This chain connects TRBV7-2 to TRBJ1-6, with TRBD1 matching 7 bases. With V trimmed by 5 bases and J by 11 bases, 9 bases remained unmatched. The germline V gene encodes CDR1 SGHTA and CDR2 FQGNSA. This CDR3 contains 14 residues. DNA for the CDR3: TGTGCCAGCAGCACCCGGGACAGAGGAACACCCCTCCACTTT. Translation: CASSTRDRGTPLHF.

V gene TRBV6-6 combines with J gene TRBJ1-2, with 9 positions matching TRBD1. The CDR3 is 14 amino acids. Germline assignment: CDR1 MNHNY and CDR2 SVGAGI (reference sequence). V shed 4 bases and J 1 base; nucleotides not matched to a gene: 1. The CDR3 region is CASSSDRGNYGYTF. In DNA form, the CDR3 reads TGTGCCAGCAGTTCGGACAGGGGTAACTATGGCTACACCTTC.

This chain links TRBV3-1 (or the pseudogene TRBV3-2) with TRBJ2-2; TRBD2 aligns across 8 bases. After removal of 4 bases from V and 6 bases from J, the junction contained 4 bases not matched to a gene. There are 14 residues in the CDR3. Germline V gene data show CDR1 as LGHDT and CDR2 as YNNKEL (reference sequence). CDR3 nucleotides: TGTGCCAGCAGCCGGCGGGGGGCCGCCGGGGAGCTGTTTTTT. Translated, it gives CASSRRGAAGELFF.

Of note for this clone: Other DNA sequences of this sample code for an identical CDR3. CDR3: CASSPGGNQPQHF. The CDR3 region has the DNA TGTGCCAGCTCCCCCGGGGGCAATCAGCCCCAGCATTTT. The chain is built from TRBV18 and TRBJ1-5; D remains unclear. Per the germline V gene, CDR1 is KGHSH and CDR2 is LQKENI. V lost 6 bases and J lost 2, with 8 bases in between. The CDR3 is 13 residues long.

J is TRBJ2-7 and V is TRBV5-6, with 7 bases aligning to TRBD2. Germline V gene sequence: CDR1 SGHDT, CDR2 YYEEEE. This CDR3 comprises 17 residues. V lost 2 bases, J lost 0 bases, and 11 bases stayed unmatched. CDR3 region: CASSFQAGNRFSYEQYF. In DNA form, the CDR3 reads TGTGCCAGCAGCTTCCAAGCGGGGAACCGATTCTCCTACGAGCAGTACTTC.

This chain connects TRBV3-1 (or the pseudogene TRBV3-2) to TRBJ2-3; 10 bases are a match to TRBD2. The germline CDR1 and CDR2 sequences are LGHDT and YNNKEL (reference sequence). V shed 8 bases, J shed 6 bases, and the junction held 5 bases outside the gene matches. This CDR3 spans 13 amino acids. Here the CDR3 DNA reads TGTGCCAGCCGTAGCGGGGGGCGCGATACGCAGTATTTT. This translates into CASRSGGRDTQYF.

This clone was found once. The chain uses TRBV5-6 and TRBJ2-5, with D possibly matching TRBD2 (7 bases). The length of the CDR3 is 14 residues. CDR1 is SGHDT and CDR2 is YYEEEE in the germline V gene. V gave up 4 bases and J gave up 3 bases, with 13 bases separating them. CDR3 sequence: CASSPRGAEETQYF. The CDR3, as DNA: TGTGCCAGCAGCCCTCGGGGGGCTGAAGAGACCCAGTACTTC.

In this sample, this clone turned up once. V gene TRBV5-1 combines with J gene TRBJ1-1, with D perhaps TRBD1 (6 bases). The CDR3 covers 15 residues. The germline V gene encodes CDR1 SGHRS and CDR2 YFSETQ. With 4 bases removed from V and 4 bases from J, the gap between germline ends came to 17 bases. In DNA, the CDR3 is TGCGCCAGCAGCACTACAGGGCCCAGCGGCACTGAAGCTTTCTTT. Amino acid sequence: CASSTTGPSGTEAFF. The full variable domain, with the rest looked up from reference TRBV5-1 and TRBJ1-1, is KAGVTQTPRYLIKTRGQQVTLSCSPISGHRSVSWYQQTPGQGLQFLFEYFSETQRNKGNFPGRFSGRQFSNSRSEMNVSTLELGDSALYLCASSTTGPSGTEAFFGQGTRLTVV.

The rearrangement joins TRBV15 to TRBJ2-5; D uncertain. CDR3 length: 13 amino acids. The germline V gene has CDR1 LNHNV and CDR2 YYDKDF (reference sequence). The V gene lost 0 bases and the J gene lost 1 base, with 3 bases spanning the gap. CDR3 sequence reads: CATSRDIQETQYF. The DNA for the CDR3 is TGTGCCACCAGCAGAGACATCCAAGAGACCCAGTACTTC.

This clone was detected once. The chain links TRBV11-3 to TRBJ2-3, with D perhaps TRBD2 (5 bases). This CDR3 is built from 15 residues. Trimming removed 3 bases at V and 4 bases at J, with 14 bases between. Germline V CDR1 and CDR2: SGHNT, YENEEA. The CDR3 DNA is TGTGCCAGCAGCTTTTCCGGGGATTTAGCAGATACGCAGTATTTT. Protein sequence: CASSFSGDLADTQYF.

Points on this clone: One end of the junction varies from germline; a read error may be responsible. The chain couples TRBV18 to TRBJ2-7; 12 bases line up with TRBD2. This CDR3 is 14 amino acids long. Germline V gene lookup returns CDR1 KGHSH and CDR2 LQKENI. The CDR3 here is CASSRTSGAYEQYF. DNA for the CDR3: TGTGCCAGTTCACGGACTAGCGGGGCCTACGAGCAGTACTTC.

The V call is TRBV5-1, the J call TRBJ2-2; 9 bases are a match to TRBD1. The CDR3 consists of 14 residues. The germline CDR1 and CDR2 sequences are SGHRS and YFSETQ. Trimming at V came to 4 bases and at J to 7 bases, leaving 5 bases not matched to a gene. The CDR3 spells CASSGDRAGGELFF. The CDR3, as DNA: TGCGCCAGCAGCGGGGACAGGGCTGGCGGGGAGCTGTTTTTT.

This rearrangement joins TRBV5-1 to TRBJ1-1; 7 bases line up with TRBD1. Germline V gene sequence: CDR1 SGHRS, CDR2 YFSETQ. The CDR3 has 15 residues. Losses at the gene ends were 0 bases for V and 5 bases for J; bases not matched to a gene: 7. This CDR3 is CASSLESGGRTEAFF. The CDR3, as DNA: TGCGCCAGCAGCTTGGAGTCAGGGGGGCGGACTGAAGCTTTCTTT.

J is TRBJ2-4 and V is TRBV2, with 7 bases that match TRBD1. This CDR3 spans 18 amino acids. J lost 2 bases, V lost 0 bases, and 10 bases had no gene match. CDR1 is SNHLY and CDR2 is FYNNEI in the germline V gene. CDR3 bases: TGTGCCAGCAGTGAAGCATTTGGGAGACAGGGTTCCAAAAACATTCAGTACTTC. Translation: CASSEAFGRQGSKNIQYF.

This chain links TRBV7-2 with TRBJ1-3, with 7 bases fitting TRBD1. The CDR3 sequence is 16 residues long. After removal of 8 bases from V and 0 bases from J, the junction contained 10 bases not matched to a gene. Germline V gene data show CDR1 as SGHTA and CDR2 as FQGNSA. The CDR3 DNA is TGTGCCAGCCGCTCTCAGGGGGATAACTCTGGAAACACCATATATTTT. Translating it yields CASRSQGDNSGNTIYF.

J is TRBJ1-1 and V is TRBV5-4; 12 bases align to TRBD1. The CDR3 extends over 16 amino acids. V shed 4 bases, J shed 3 bases, and the junction held 7 bases outside the gene matches. CDR1 SGHNT and CDR2 YYREEE come from the germline V gene (reference sequence). Written as DNA, the CDR3 is TGTGCCAGCAGCCTGCGTGGGACAGGGGGCTACACTGAAGCTTTCTTT. This translates into CASSLRGTGGYTEAFF.

This clone was seen just once. The V and J genes are TRBV5-6 and TRBJ1-6, with D uncertain. Germline CDR1 reads SGHDT; CDR2 reads YYEEEE. Trimming left V 0 bases short and J 8 bases short, with 9 bases between. The CDR3 extends over 14 amino acids. This CDR3 reads CASSLASSDSPLHF. The CDR3 DNA follows: TGTGCCAGCAGCTTGGCGAGTAGCGATTCACCCCTCCACTTT.

The V call is TRBV25-1, the J call TRBJ2-1; 12 bases line up with TRBD1. The J segment lost 1 base and the V segment lost 8 bases, leaving 3 bases of the junction unmatched. The CDR3 contains 15 residues. Germline values: CDR1 MGHDK, CDR2 SYGVNS. CDR3 sequence: CASGGQGASYNEQFF. CDR3 DNA: TGTGCCAGCGGGGGACAGGGGGCATCCTACAATGAGCAGTTCTTC.

The chain joins TRBV19 to TRBJ1-2, with TRBD1 matching over 8 bases. This CDR3 region has 13 residues. Germline CDR1 and CDR2: LNHDA and SQIVND (reference sequence). Unmatched junction bases numbered 5, after V lost 4 bases and J lost 7 bases. The CDR3 spells CASSNRDRFGYTF. CDR3 bases: TGTGCCAGTAGTAACCGGGACAGGTTTGGCTACACCTTC.

This clone occurred once. This sequence joins TRBV5-6 and TRBJ2-3; 10 bases match TRBD2. V shed 1 base and J 4 bases; nucleotides not matched to a gene: 6. There are 16 residues in the CDR3. The germline gives CDR1 SGHDT, CDR2 YYEEEE. CDR3: CASSLLQRGGSDTQYF. In DNA, the CDR3 is TGTGCCAGCAGCTTGCTCCAGCGGGGGGGCTCAGATACGCAGTATTTT. Full variable domain (outside the CDR3, taken from reference TRBV5-6 and TRBJ2-3): DAGVTQSPTHLIKTRGQQVTLRCSPKSGHDTVSWYQQALGQGPQFIFQYYEEEERQRGNFPDRFSGHQFPNYSSELNVNALLLGDSALYLCASSLLQRGGSDTQYFGPGTRLTVL.

V usage is TRBV5-1 and J usage is TRBJ2-7, with D possibly being TRBD2 (5 bases). The CDR3 runs 15 residues. The germline V gene has CDR1 SGHRS and CDR2 YFSETQ. V shed 3 bases and J shed 6 bases, with 19 bases lying between them. CDR3 sequence: CASSSLGDGPTEQYF. DNA of the CDR3: TGCGCCAGCAGCTCCCTCGGGGATGGCCCCACCGAGCAGTACTTC.

In this sample, this clone turned up many times. The chain combines TRBV19 with TRBJ1-2, with D perhaps TRBD1 (5 bases). V shed 4 bases and J shed 4 bases, with 10 bases lying between them. Per the germline V gene, CDR1 is LNHDA and CDR2 is SQIVND (reference sequence). This CDR3 has 13 residues. The CDR3 DNA sequence: TGTGCCAGTAGTAAAGGCCAGGGCTATGGCTACACCTTC. It codes for CASSKGQGYGYTF.